The T cell receptor (beta chain) under discussion was sequenced for a study of regulatory T cells in long-lasting Graves disease. Study-level information: Positivity for TSH receptor antibodies plus over 5 years of antithyroid drugs meant persistent Graves' disease.

For TCR beta, libraries came from iRepertoire HTBI primers and Arm-PCR of CDR3 regions. Original methodology: Taken together, the samples had around 60 TRBV and more than 12 TRBJ segments identified. TCRdb ran MiXCR on the multiplex PCR reads and lists one entry per CDR3 protein. The V and J calls were determined by TCRdb, not by the authors. The sample has a few hundred thousand distinct CDR3 sequences; about a fifth are singletons. Described time point: persistent/refractory GD, antithyroid drugs over 5 years with positive TRAb. With RNA extracted from PBMCs as input, the TCR library was made. Points from the study as a whole: Thyroid tissue went unexamined; only peripheral blood was analyzed. Lower TCR diversity characterized persistent Graves' patients relative to newly diagnosed patients.

This CDR3 spans 14 amino acids. The germline CDR1 and CDR2 sequences are MGHDK and SYGVNS. Trimming removed 8 bases from V and 5 bases from J, with 18 bases in between. This clonotype was detected only a few times. The target antigen is unknown. J is TRBJ1-1 and V is TRBV25-1; D might be TRBD1 (6 bases). The material sequenced was peripheral blood mononuclear cells (PBMCs), taken when the disease was refractory, from a patient treated with antithyroid drugs. The source of this sequence is a female donor with Graves disease. CDR3 in DNA: TGTGCCAGCTCGCCCCTAGGGGGAGGGACTGAAGCTTTCTTT. Translating gives CASSPLGGGTEAFF.